The clone carrying this T cell receptor beta chain occurred a few times. In TCRdb, the RT-PCR reads were re-called with MiXCR into one record per CDR3 protein. In the table there are around 700,000 distinct CDR3 sequences, more than 13% of which are singletons. The TCR comes from a female donor in good health, serving as a healthy control. Material: memory CD4+ T cells from blood.

CDR3 nucleotide sequence: TGTGCCAGCAGCATCCAGATCCGGGGGACTGAAGCTTTCTTT. It yields the protein CASSIQIRGTEAFF. The V and J genes are TRBV11-2 and TRBJ1-1; D is perhaps TRBD1 (5 bases). This CDR3 spans 14 amino acids. With 5 bases removed from V and 5 bases from J, the gap between germline ends came to 15 bases. The germline V gene encodes CDR1 SGHAT and CDR2 FQNNGV.